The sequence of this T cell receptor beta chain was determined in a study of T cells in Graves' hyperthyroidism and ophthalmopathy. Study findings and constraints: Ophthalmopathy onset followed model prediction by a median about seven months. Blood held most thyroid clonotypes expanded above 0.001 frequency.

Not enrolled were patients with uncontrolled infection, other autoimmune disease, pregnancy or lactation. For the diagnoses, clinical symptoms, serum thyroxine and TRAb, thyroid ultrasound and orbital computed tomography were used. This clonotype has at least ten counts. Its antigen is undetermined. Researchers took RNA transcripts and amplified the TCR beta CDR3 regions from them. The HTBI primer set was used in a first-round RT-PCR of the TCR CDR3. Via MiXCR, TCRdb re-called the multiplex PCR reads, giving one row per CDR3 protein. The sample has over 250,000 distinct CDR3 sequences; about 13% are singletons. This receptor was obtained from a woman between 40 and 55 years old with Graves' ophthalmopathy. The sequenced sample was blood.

The CDR3 loop reads CASSSTTVAQFF. The CDR3, as DNA: TGTGCCAGCAGCTCGACTACCGTTGCACAGTTCTTC. The chain links TRBV7-2 to TRBJ2-1, with D possibly TRBD2 on 5 matching bases. CDR3 length: 12 amino acids. CDR1 SGHTA and CDR2 FQGNSA come from the germline V gene. V was pared by 4 bases and J by 13 bases, with 14 bases between.